These 9 T cell receptor beta chains originate from one sample sequenced in a study of T cell responses to AZD1222 COVID-19 vaccine. Assay used: immunoSEQ multiplex PCR; TCRdb lists only in-frame clones, some missing. Of approximately 120,000 clones listed, more than 65% are singletons. This specimen consisted of peripheral blood, obtained 28 days after the second AZD1222 dose. Receptor source: an adult who received the AZD1222 COVID-19 vaccine.

V usage is TRBV12-3 or TRBV12-4 and J usage is TRBJ2-7; the D call may be TRBD1 or TRBD2 (6 bases each). The V end lost 8 bases, the J end lost 6 bases, and 17 bases lay between the germline ends. The CDR3 totals 13 residues. The CDR3 here is CASHGGGSGEQYF. The CDR3 nucleotides read TGTGCCAGCCACGGAGGGGGAAGCGGCGAGCAGTACTTC.

V and J are TRBV7-8 and TRBJ1-6; D gene ambiguous. Germline lookup yields CDR1 SGHVS and CDR2 FQNEAQ. The CDR3 length is 15 residues. Trimming shortened V by 1 base and J by 7 bases, and 11 bases separated the two germline ends. CDR3 bases: TGTGCCAGCAGCTTAGACGGCAGGACCAATTCACCCCTCCACTTT. Its translation: CASSLDGRTNSPLHF.

The chain is built from TRBV9 and TRBJ1-6, with no clear D. V gave up 2 bases and J gave up 5 bases, with 8 bases separating them. Germline V lookup: CDR1 SGDLS, CDR2 YYNGEE. CDR3 length: 14 residues. The DNA of the CDR3 is TGTGCCAGCAGCGTCCGGGTCGATAATTCACCCCTCCACTTT. Translation gives CASSVRVDNSPLHF. Using reference TRBV9 and TRBJ1-6 for the parts outside the CDR3, the full variable domain is DSGVTQTPKHLITATGQRVTLRCSPRSGDLSVYWYQQSLDQGLQFLIQYYNGEERAKGNILERFSAQQFPDLHSELNLSSLELGDSALYFCASSVRVDNSPLHFGNGTRLTVT.

J is TRBJ2-7 and V is TRBV7-2; D is unclear. Germline values: CDR1 SGHTA, CDR2 FQGNSA. V was shortened by 1 base and J by 7 bases, with 14 bases between the two germline ends. There are 14 residues in the CDR3. CDR3 nucleotide sequence: TGTGCCAGCAGCTTAGATGGAGCCGCCCCTGAGCAGTACTTC. It is translated as CASSLDGAAPEQYF.

This clone showed up just a few times. The chain is built from TRBV10-3 and TRBJ2-7, with 7 bases lining up with TRBD2. V shed 10 bases, J shed 0 bases, and the junction held 12 bases outside the gene matches. The CDR3 runs to 15 residues. Germline assignment: CDR1 ENHRY and CDR2 SYGVKD. In DNA, the CDR3 is TGTGCCACTCTGGCCCGGCTAGCGGTCTCCTACGAGCAGTACTTC. It translates to CATLARLAVSYEQYF.

This chain joins TRBV27 and TRBJ2-1; D is unresolved. V lost 4 bases to trimming and J lost 1 base, with 14 bases between them. CDR1 and CDR2 (germline): MNHEY, SMNVEV (reference sequence). The CDR3 extends over 16 amino acids. The CDR3 here is CASSSKGLKSYNEQFF. The CDR3 DNA reads as TGTGCCAGCAGTTCAAAAGGGTTGAAGTCCTACAATGAGCAGTTCTTC.

This sequence joins TRBV19 and TRBJ1-4; D unresolved. The CDR3 sequence is 13 residues long. Germline V CDR1 and CDR2: LNHDA, SQIVND (reference sequence). V was clipped by 3 bases and J by 13 bases, with 15 bases between them. The CDR3 DNA is TGTGCCAGTAGTATCGTCTTAGAGGAGCGACTGTTTTTT. Amino acids: CASSIVLEERLFF.

V gene TRBV6-2 or TRBV6-3 combines with J gene TRBJ2-7; D uncertain. The length of the CDR3 is 14 residues. V was trimmed by 3 bases and J by 2 bases, leaving 11 bases between them. Germline V gene sequence: CDR1 MNHEY, CDR2 SVGEGT. CDR3 in amino acids: CASSYGSVPYEQYF. The CDR3, as DNA: TGTGCCAGCAGTTATGGTTCAGTACCCTACGAGCAGTACTTC.

The V gene is TRBV19, the J gene TRBJ2-2, with D possibly being TRBD1 (5 bases). Trimming left V 4 bases short and J 6 bases short, with 12 bases between. The V gene's germline CDR1 is LNHDA and CDR2 SQIVND (reference sequence). The CDR3 loop spans 14 amino acids. The CDR3 sequence is CASSTPDISGELFF. For the CDR3, the DNA is TGTGCCAGTAGTACCCCGGACATATCCGGGGAGCTGTTTTTT.